The T cell receptor (beta chain) described here comes from a study of human T cells and chemical hapten exposure. As for the study in general: An area of 2 cm by 1.5 to 2.5 cm on upper inner arm skin received 2% DPC for sensitization.

TCRdb analysed the RACE reads with MiXCR anew, one entry per CDR3 protein. The data show about 120,000 distinct CDR3 sequences, 9% to 13% seen once. The CDR3 spans 13 residues. V lost 6 bases, J lost 2 bases, and 9 bases lay in between. In germline, CDR1 is SGHTA, CDR2 FQGNSA. In its sample, this clonotype was seen many times. The time point: patch test 1, 2 weeks after DPC sensitization. Treatment in this sample: therapeutic diphenylcyclopropenone sensitization with weekly scalp DPC. This specimen consisted of whole blood, obtained in connection with sensitization to the hapten diphenylcyclopropenone (DPC). The TCR sequence derives from a woman between 50 and 59 years old with alopecia areata. Some clones in this sample may be carry-over from other donors' samples. The chain links TRBV7-2 to TRBJ2-3; D could derive from TRBD1 or TRBD2 (5 bases each). The CDR3 region is CASRGENTDTQYF. CDR3 DNA sequence: TGTGCCAGCAGGGGGGAGAACACAGATACGCAGTATTTT.